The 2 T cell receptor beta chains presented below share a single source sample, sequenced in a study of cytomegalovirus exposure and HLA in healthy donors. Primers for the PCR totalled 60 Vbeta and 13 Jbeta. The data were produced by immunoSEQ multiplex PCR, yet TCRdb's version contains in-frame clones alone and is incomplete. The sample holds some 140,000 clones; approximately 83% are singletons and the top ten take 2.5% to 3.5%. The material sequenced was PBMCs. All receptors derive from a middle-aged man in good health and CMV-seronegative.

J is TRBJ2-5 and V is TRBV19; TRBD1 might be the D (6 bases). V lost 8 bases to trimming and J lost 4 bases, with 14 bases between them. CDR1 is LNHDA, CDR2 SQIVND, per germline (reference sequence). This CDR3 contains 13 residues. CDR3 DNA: TGTGCCAGTCGACAGGTCGAGGTAGAGACCCAGTACTTC. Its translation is CASRQVEVETQYF.

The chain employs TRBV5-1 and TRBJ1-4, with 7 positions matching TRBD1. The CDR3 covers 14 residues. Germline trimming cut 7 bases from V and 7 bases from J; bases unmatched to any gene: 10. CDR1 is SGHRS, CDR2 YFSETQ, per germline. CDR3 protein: CASATGQTFEKLFF. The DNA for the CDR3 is TGCGCCAGCGCTACGGGACAGACCTTTGAAAAACTGTTTTTT.